The 26 T cell receptor beta chains reported below all come from one sample, sequenced in a study of response to subunit inactivated influenza vaccine. Via MiXCR, TCRdb re-called the RT-PCR reads, giving one row per CDR3 protein. The top ten clones hold approximately 7.6% of a sample with hundreds of thousands of distinct CDR3 sequences, 12% to 15% of them seen once. The material was PBMCs from blood, obtained 14 days before vaccination. These TCRs come from a man aged 45-60 years who received an inactivated influenza vaccine.

This clonotype has at least ten counts. The rearrangement joins TRBV4-2 to TRBJ1-6, with 9 positions matching TRBD1. V gave up 3 bases and J gave up 7 bases; unmatched junction bases: 1. This CDR3 has 14 amino acids. Germline lookup yields CDR1 LGHNA and CDR2 YNFKEQ. The CDR3 nucleotides read TGTGCCAGCAGCCAGGGACAGGGAAATTCACCCCTCCACTTT. Translating it yields CASSQGQGNSPLHF.

This sequence joins TRBV7-2 and TRBJ2-7; tentatively, D is TRBD1 or TRBD2 (5 bases each). Per germline, CDR1 SGHTA and CDR2 FQGNSA. Trimming left V 2 bases short and J 0 bases short, with 11 bases between. The CDR3 has 15 amino acids. DNA of the CDR3: TGTGCCAGCAGCTTAAGCGGCAGGGACTCCTACGAGCAGTACTTC. Protein: CASSLSGRDSYEQYF.

This clonotype was observed a few times. The chain has TRBV18 and TRBJ2-5; TRBD1 matches 9 bases. V lost 3 bases to trimming and J lost 3 bases; unmatched junction nucleotides: 2. The CDR3 spans 14 residues. Germline CDR1 and CDR2: KGHSH and LQKENI. CDR3: CASSPGTGKETQYF. The CDR3 DNA reads as TGTGCCAGCTCACCTGGGACAGGGAAAGAGACCCAGTACTTC.

In its sample, this clonotype was seen a few times. The rearrangement uses TRBV6-1 and TRBJ1-1; 12 nucleotides match TRBD1. Germline trimming cut 6 bases from V and 5 bases from J; bases unmatched to any gene: 16. Germline V gene sequence: CDR1 MNHNS, CDR2 SASEGT. The CDR3 is 18 residues long. The CDR3 region has the DNA TGTGCCAGCAGAACGGACGAGTGGGACAGGGGGCGCAGGACTGAAGCTTTCTTT. Its translation: CASRTDEWDRGRRTEAFF.

This chain uses TRBV6-2 or TRBV6-3 with TRBJ2-3; D possibly matches TRBD1 or TRBD2 (5 bases each). Trimming cost V 2 bases and J 7 bases, with 22 bases left between them. Germline V CDR1 and CDR2: MNHEY, SVGEGT. The CDR3 is 17 amino acids. CDR3 sequence reads: CASSYAKLGTLRHTQYF. The DNA for the CDR3 is TGTGCCAGCAGTTACGCTAAGCTCGGGACGCTTCGTCATACGCAGTATTTT.

This clonotype was seen ten or more times. The chain recombines TRBV20-1 with TRBJ2-2; TRBD1 is a possible D gene (5 bases). This CDR3 comprises 15 residues. Germline V gene sequence: CDR1 DFQATT, CDR2 SNEGSKA (reference sequence). Trimming took 6 bases from V and 1 from J, leaving 15 bases between them. CDR3 DNA sequence: TGCAGTGCCTCGGGCAGGGTAAAGAACACCGGGGAGCTGTTTTTT. Translated: CSASGRVKNTGELFF.

This clonotype was observed at least ten times. The chain couples TRBV12-3 or TRBV12-4 to TRBJ2-3; no definite D call. This CDR3 contains 13 residues. Between the trimmed V and J ends, which lost 6 bases and 6 bases, there was a span of 13 bases. DNA for the CDR3: TGTGCCAGCAGACCTCACAAGGGTGATACGCAGTATTTT. Amino acid sequence: CASRPHKGDTQYF.

This clonotype was detected only a few times. The chain recombines TRBV9 with TRBJ2-7; a weak D match, TRBD2 (7 bases). Per germline, CDR1 SGDLS and CDR2 YYNGEE. This CDR3 has 14 amino acids. V was cut by 0 bases and J by 3 bases, with 10 bases left in between. Here the CDR3 reads CASSVGEGGYEQYF. As DNA, the CDR3 is TGTGCCAGCAGCGTAGGGGAGGGGGGCTACGAGCAGTACTTC.

In its sample, this clonotype was seen a few times. V usage is TRBV4-2 and J usage is TRBJ2-7; 9 positions agree with TRBD1. Per germline, CDR1 LGHNA and CDR2 YNFKEQ. The CDR3 loop spans 14 amino acids. V lost 2 bases, J lost 5 bases, and 4 bases stayed unmatched. Written as DNA, the CDR3 is TGTGCCAGCAGCCAAACCTGGACAGGGGACGAGCAGTACTTC. Translating gives CASSQTWTGDEQYF.

This rearrangement joins TRBV15 to TRBJ1-1; TRBD1 might be the D (5 bases). V shed 5 bases and J shed 6 bases, with 16 bases lying between them. The length of the CDR3 is 14 residues. Germline CDR1 reads LNHNV; CDR2 reads YYDKDF (reference sequence). CDR3 sequence reads: CATSGQGLFAEAFF. In DNA form, the CDR3 reads TGTGCCACCAGCGGTCAGGGTTTATTCGCTGAAGCTTTCTTT.

In this sample, this clonotype turned up a few times. The chain employs TRBV4-1 and TRBJ1-2; D perhaps matches TRBD1 (6 bases). Germline CDR1 is MGHRA and CDR2 is YSYEKL. This CDR3 is built from 15 residues. V was clipped by 0 bases and J by 6 bases, with 14 bases between them. CDR3 region: CASSQDGRGMDGYTF. The CDR3 nucleotides are TGCGCCAGCAGCCAAGATGGCAGGGGTATGGATGGCTACACCTTC.

This clonotype was counted only a few times. This chain uses TRBV11-1 with TRBJ2-7, with 7 positions matching TRBD1. Germline loops: CDR1 SGHAT, CDR2 FQDESV (reference sequence). V shed 5 bases, J shed 4 bases, and the junction held 8 bases outside the gene matches. The CDR3 has 14 residues. The CDR3 bases are TGTGCCAGCAGCCTGGGACAGCGTCTTTACGAGCAGTACTTC. It is translated as CASSLGQRLYEQYF.

The chain has TRBV2 and TRBJ2-5; 9 positions match TRBD1. Germline-derived CDR1 and CDR2 are SNHLY and FYNNEI. J was trimmed by 4 bases and V by 5 bases; bases with no gene match: 8. CDR3 size: 15 residues. The CDR3 loop reads CASSHRGREGETQYF. For the CDR3, the DNA is TGTGCCAGCAGTCACAGGGGGCGAGAAGGAGAGACCCAGTACTTC.

There are a few counts of this clonotype. The V call is TRBV5-8, the J call TRBJ2-3; D uncertain. This CDR3 has 13 residues. Deletions cut 2 bases from V and 4 bases from J, with 8 bases between. CDR1 and CDR2 from the germline V gene are SGHTS and YDEGEE. The CDR3 sequence is CASSFVNPDTQYF. CDR3 DNA: TGTGCCAGCAGCTTCGTGAATCCAGATACGCAGTATTTT.

This chain connects TRBV5-1 to TRBJ2-5; D is unclear. V was trimmed by 4 bases and J by 5 bases, leaving 12 bases between them. Germline V gene data show CDR1 as SGHRS and CDR2 as YFSETQ. The CDR3 consists of 13 residues. In DNA, the CDR3 is TGCGCCAGCAGCCCCCAGCCCGGGGAGACCCAGTACTTC. It is translated as CASSPQPGETQYF. The full variable domain, rest sourced from reference TRBV5-1 and TRBJ2-5, is KAGVTQTPRYLIKTRGQQVTLSCSPISGHRSVSWYQQTPGQGLQFLFEYFSETQRNKGNFPGRFSGRQFSNSRSEMNVSTLELGDSALYLCASSPQPGETQYFGPGTRLLVL.

The rearrangement uses TRBV29-1 and TRBJ1-2, with D unclear. Germline CDR1 SQVTM, CDR2 ANQGSEA. CDR3 size: 11 residues. V lost 6 bases to trimming and J lost 6 bases, with 11 bases between them. The CDR3 DNA follows: TGCAGCGTAGGGAGGTCAGATGGCTACACCTTC. As protein: CSVGRSDGYTF.

This clonotype was counted at least ten times. The chain links TRBV29-1 to TRBJ2-7, with a possible D match to TRBD2 (5 bases). Germline-derived CDR1 and CDR2 are SQVTM and ANQGSEA. The CDR3 contains 12 residues. Trimming removed 5 bases from V and 6 bases from J, with 14 bases in between. For the CDR3, the DNA is TGCAGCGTTCCCCAGTCAAGCGGCGAGCAGTACTTC. This sequence encodes CSVPQSSGEQYF.

This chain joins TRBV10-3 and TRBJ2-5, with D unclear. Germline V lookup: CDR1 ENHRY, CDR2 SYGVKD. The CDR3 consists of 14 residues. Trimming left V 0 bases short and J 4 bases short, with 9 bases between. The CDR3 nucleotides read TGTGCCATCAGTGAGTCTGGCAGGCCAGAGACCCAGTACTTC. This codes for CAISESGRPETQYF.

This sequence joins TRBV12-3 or TRBV12-4 and TRBJ1-1, with TRBD1 as a possible D gene (5 bases). CDR3 length: 12 amino acids. V was shortened by 2 bases and J by 7 bases, with 8 bases between the two germline ends. CDR3 protein: CASSLTGFEAFF. The DNA for the CDR3 is TGTGCCAGCAGTTTAACAGGTTTTGAAGCTTTCTTT.

This chain uses TRBV7-2 with TRBJ2-1, with 12 nucleotides matching TRBD1. This CDR3 is built from 14 residues. The germline CDR1 and CDR2 sequences are SGHTA and FQGNSA. After removal of 3 bases from V and 15 bases from J, the junction contained 9 bases not matched to a gene. CDR3 bases: TGTGCCAGCAGCTTCGCGGGACAGGGGGCAGATTTGTTCTTC. It yields the protein CASSFAGQGADLFF. The full variable domain, with the rest looked up from reference TRBV7-2 and TRBJ2-1, is GAGVSQSPSNKVTEKGKDVELRCDPISGHTALYWYRQSLGQGLEFLIYFQGNSAPDKSGLPSDRFSAERTGGSVSTLTIQRTQQEDSAVYLCASSFAGQGADLFFGPGTRLTVL.

This clonotype was observed a handful of times. The CDR3 is CASTRLAGGVETQYF. The CDR3 nucleotides are TGTGCCAGCACAAGACTAGCGGGGGGTGTGGAGACCCAGTACTTC. This rearrangement joins TRBV6-1 to TRBJ2-5, with 13 bases fitting TRBD2. The CDR3 loop spans 15 amino acids. Germline lookup yields CDR1 MNHNS and CDR2 SASEGT. Trimming removed 7 bases from V and 5 bases from J; junction bases left unmatched: 7.

This clonotype was counted only a few times. The DNA for the CDR3 is TGTGCCATCAGTGAGTCTGGCACAGGTGTCACAGATACGCAGTATTTT. Its protein product is CAISESGTGVTDTQYF. The rearrangement uses TRBV10-3 and TRBJ2-3; TRBD1 is a possible D gene (5 bases). In germline, CDR1 is ENHRY, CDR2 SYGVKD. V lost 0 bases to trimming and J lost 2 bases, with 12 bases between them. This CDR3 comprises 16 residues.

J is TRBJ2-7 and V is TRBV5-6; tentatively, D is TRBD1 (6 bases). The germline CDR1 and CDR2 sequences are SGHDT and YYEEEE. The CDR3 covers 13 residues. V was clipped by 4 bases and J by 5 bases, with 13 bases between them. The chain's CDR3 is CASSTWDIDEQYF. Written as DNA, the CDR3 is TGTGCCAGCAGCACATGGGACATTGACGAGCAGTACTTC.

The chain combines TRBV20-1 with TRBJ2-3; 8 nucleotides agree with TRBD1. The CDR3 is made up of 15 amino acids. V was pared by 2 bases and J by 4 bases, with 8 bases of the junction left unmatched. Germline V gene data show CDR1 as DFQATT and CDR2 as SNEGSKA (reference sequence). CDR3 nucleotides: TGCAGTGCTAGACTAGACAGGGGTCGGGCAGATACGCAGTATTTT. Protein product: CSARLDRGRADTQYF.

This clonotype was picked up a small number of times. The CDR3: CASTRGVATNEKLFF. In DNA, the CDR3 is TGTGCCAGCACTAGGGGCGTCGCCACTAATGAAAAACTGTTTTTT. The chain has TRBV5-6 and TRBJ1-4, with D perhaps TRBD1 (5 bases). V was cut by 6 bases and J by 2 bases, with 14 bases left in between. The CDR3 length is 15 residues. CDR1 is SGHDT and CDR2 is YYEEEE in the germline V gene.

This clonotype was recorded a few times. The chain uses TRBV28 and TRBJ1-6; D not resolved. CDR1 MDHEN and CDR2 SYDVKM come from the germline V gene. The CDR3 runs to 17 residues. V lost 8 bases, J lost 4 bases, and 21 bases lay in between. The CDR3 DNA sequence: TGTGCCAGCCAACCTATGACGGACGGAATATATAATTCACCCCTCCACTTT. Translation: CASQPMTDGIYNSPLHF.